Following are 7 T cell receptor beta chains from one sample sequenced in a study of cytomegalovirus exposure and HLA in healthy donors. The PCR employed 60 Vbeta primers together with 13 Jbeta primers. TCRdb keeps only in-frame clones here, not all; method: immunoSEQ multiplex PCR. The sample shows roughly 50,000 clones, and 2% to 2.5% sits with its ten largest clones. Sequences were obtained from PBMCs. These receptors came from a woman aged 35 to 49 in good health and CMV-seronegative.

V is TRBV4-3 and J is TRBJ2-5; 11 nucleotides line up with TRBD2. The CDR3 spans 14 residues. The germline gives CDR1 LGHNA, CDR2 YSLEER. The junction had 2 bases not matched to a gene; V was cut back by 4 bases and J by 4 bases. This CDR3 reads CASSLSGGVETQYF. Written as DNA, the CDR3 is TGCGCCAGCAGCCTTAGCGGGGGGGTAGAGACCCAGTACTTC.

This chain links TRBV6-1 with TRBJ2-3; 16 nucleotides line up with TRBD2. The CDR3 extends over 15 amino acids. Looked up from germline, CDR1 is MNHNS and CDR2 is SASEGT. The ends lost 6 bases at V and 4 bases at J; junction bases unmatched: 1. The CDR3 region is CASRGLAGGPDTQYF. The CDR3 DNA is TGTGCCAGCAGGGGACTAGCGGGGGGGCCAGATACGCAGTATTTT.

The J gene is TRBJ2-7, the V gene TRBV2; D perhaps matches TRBD1 (6 bases). V lost 8 bases and J 0 bases, leaving 8 bases between the germline ends. Germline CDR1 reads SNHLY; CDR2 reads FYNNEI. This CDR3 region has 12 residues. The CDR3 DNA sequence: TGTGCCAGCCGGGACATCTCCTACGAGCAGTACTTC. It yields the protein CASRDISYEQYF.

The chain combines TRBV7-2 with TRBJ1-3, with D possibly matching TRBD1 (5 bases). V shed 0 bases and J shed 8 bases, with 11 bases lying between them. The germline V gene encodes CDR1 SGHTA and CDR2 FQGNSA. The CDR3 has 14 residues. The CDR3 region has the DNA TGTGCCAGCAGCTTAGCGGGCAGGGCGGACACCATATATTTT. Its protein is CASSLAGRADTIYF.

J is TRBJ1-3 and V is TRBV18, with 8 bases identical to TRBD1. The ends lost 4 bases at V and 4 bases at J; junction bases unmatched: 9. CDR3 length: 16 residues. Germline CDR1 reads KGHSH; CDR2 reads LQKENI. The CDR3 DNA is TGTGCCAGCTCACTACACCAGGGGGCTAAAGGAAACACCATATATTTT. Translating it yields CASSLHQGAKGNTIYF.

The chain has TRBV2 and TRBJ2-1; 14 positions match TRBD2. CDR3 length equals 16 residues. V gave up 6 bases and J gave up 8 bases; unmatched junction bases: 9. Germline V lookup: CDR1 SNHLY, CDR2 FYNNEI. DNA for the CDR3: TGTGCCAGCAGGGCTACGGGACTAGCGGGAGTCTATGAGCAGTTCTTC. Protein product: CASRATGLAGVYEQFF.

CDR3 bases: TGTGCCAGCTCACCACCGGGGCAGCGCAATCAGCCCCAGCATTTT. This translates into CASSPPGQRNQPQHF. The chain links TRBV18 to TRBJ1-5; possibly TRBD1 for D (5 bases). Trimming removed 0 bases from V and 2 bases from J, with 8 bases in between. Germline values: CDR1 KGHSH, CDR2 LQKENI. The length of the CDR3 is 15 residues. The variable domain in full, completed from reference TRBV18 and TRBJ1-5, reads NAGVMQNPRHLVRRRGQEARLRCSPMKGHSHVYWYRQLPEEGLKFMVYLQKENIIDESGMPKERFSAEFPKEGPSILRIQQVVRGDSAAYFCASSPPGQRNQPQHFGDGTRLSIL.